One sample yielded the 10 T cell receptor beta chains listed below, sequenced in a study of blood T cell repertoires in COVID-19. Libraries were prepared by immunoSEQ multiplex PCR; TCRdb keeps only in-frame clonotypes and omits some of them. This table has about 42,000 clones, approximately 81% appearing once. The sequenced material came from peripheral blood. Every receptor here comes from a woman between 65 and 79 years old in a cohort sampled during active COVID-19.

The chain recombines TRBV9 with TRBJ1-1; possibly TRBD1 for D (5 bases). V was shortened by 0 bases and J by 4 bases, with 13 bases between the two germline ends. This CDR3 comprises 15 residues. Germline assignment: CDR1 SGDLS and CDR2 YYNGEE. CDR3 region: CASSVGNSGGTEAFF. CDR3 coding DNA: TGTGCCAGCAGCGTAGGTAACAGCGGGGGCACTGAAGCTTTCTTT. The variable domain in full, completed from reference TRBV9 and TRBJ1-1, reads DSGVTQTPKHLITATGQRVTLRCSPRSGDLSVYWYQQSLDQGLQFLIQYYNGEERAKGNILERFSAQQFPDLHSELNLSSLELGDSALYFCASSVGNSGGTEAFFGQGTRLTVV.

This clone was observed once. V usage is TRBV3-1 (or the pseudogene TRBV3-2) and J usage is TRBJ2-1; 9 bases fit TRBD1. CDR1 is LGHDT, CDR2 YNNKEL, per germline (reference sequence). J was trimmed by 6 bases and V by 6 bases; bases with no gene match: 9. The CDR3 covers 15 residues. Here the CDR3 reads CASSYGTGQINEQFF. DNA for the CDR3: TGTGCCAGCAGTTACGGGACAGGGCAAATCAATGAGCAGTTCTTC.

The chain uses TRBV6-5 and TRBJ1-6, with TRBD1 matching over 7 bases. V was pared by 6 bases and J by 7 bases, with 6 bases of the junction left unmatched. CDR1 and CDR2 (germline): MNHEY, SVGAGI. The CDR3 spans 14 residues. CDR3 amino acids: CASRETGRNSPLHF. DNA of the CDR3: TGTGCCAGCAGGGAGACAGGGAGAAATTCACCCCTCCACTTT.

This sequence joins TRBV12-3 or TRBV12-4 and TRBJ2-1; perhaps TRBD2 as D (5 bases). V was shortened by 8 bases and J by 3 bases, with 11 bases between the two germline ends. The CDR3 loop spans 13 amino acids. This CDR3 is CASRELDYNEQFF. CDR3 bases: TGTGCCAGCCGGGAACTGGACTACAATGAGCAGTTCTTC.

The rearrangement uses TRBV4-3 and TRBJ2-7, with 8 bases lining up with TRBD2. Germline lookup yields CDR1 LGHNA and CDR2 YSLEER. This CDR3 region has 15 residues. With 1 base clipped from V and 3 bases from J, the junction kept 5 bases outside the gene matches. The CDR3 here is CASSQASAGVYEQYF. CDR3 in DNA: TGCGCCAGCAGCCAAGCTTCAGCGGGAGTCTACGAGCAGTACTTC.

This clone was observed once. The CDR3 nucleotides read TGTGCCAGCAGCGGACCCGACAGTCAGCCCCAGCATTTT. Amino acids: CASSGPDSQPQHF. The V gene is TRBV7-9, the J gene TRBJ1-5, with D possibly being TRBD1 (5 bases). Trimming pared 5 bases from V and 6 bases from J, leaving 11 bases between. The CDR3 runs to 13 residues. Germline CDR1 SEHNR, CDR2 FQNEAQ (reference sequence).

V usage is TRBV28 and J usage is TRBJ1-6; 8 nucleotides match TRBD1. CDR1 and CDR2 from the germline V gene are MDHEN and SYDVKM. This CDR3 is 13 amino acids long. J gave up 9 bases and V 4 bases, and 2 bases lay outside the gene matches. The CDR3 DNA is TGTGCCAGCAGTTCCGGACAGGGTTCACCCCTCCACTTT. It is translated as CASSSGQGSPLHF.

The V call is TRBV19, the J call TRBJ2-1, with 7 nucleotides matching TRBD2. V shed 5 bases and J 8 bases; nucleotides not matched to a gene: 12. CDR1 LNHDA and CDR2 SQIVND come from the germline V gene (reference sequence). This CDR3 spans 15 amino acids. CDR3 coding DNA: TGTGCCAGTAGTGGATACCGGGACTATATGGATGAGCAGTTCTTC. Residues: CASSGYRDYMDEQFF.

The J gene is TRBJ2-2, the V gene TRBV19; D is perhaps TRBD1 (5 bases). V was clipped by 4 bases and J by 8 bases, with 17 bases between them. Germline V CDR1 and CDR2: LNHDA, SQIVND (reference sequence). This CDR3 is built from 15 residues. CDR3 coding DNA: TGTGCCAGTAGTACAACGGACACCCTCGGAGGGGAGCTGTTTTTT. The encoded protein is CASSTTDTLGGELFF.

This clone showed up just once. The genes are TRBV7-2 and TRBJ2-6; 9 bases fit TRBD2. With 5 bases clipped from V and 0 bases from J, the junction kept 11 bases outside the gene matches. The CDR3 has 19 amino acids. Germline-derived CDR1 and CDR2 are SGHTA and FQGNSA. The CDR3 loop is CASSRGGVGVGSGANVLTF. The CDR3 nucleotides read TGTGCCAGCAGCCGCGGGGGGGTAGGGGTCGGCTCTGGGGCCAACGTCCTGACTTTC.